Following are 32 T cell receptor beta chains from one sample sequenced in a study of CD4 T cells in relation to SARS-CoV-2 and coronaviruses. Antigens of these TCRs are unknown. The unexposed donors gave CD4+ T cells in about 2011-2018, prior to COVID-19. After around nine days of culture, CD4+ T cells were isolated. Libraries were prepared by immunoSEQ multiplex PCR; TCRdb keeps only in-frame clonotypes and omits some of them. The sample lists about 12,000 clones, roughly 65% seen once, with approximately 8% in the top ten. Sequencing used CD4+ T cells from PBMCs, cultured in vitro. These receptors were taken from a human donor in good health.

Only a few counts were recorded for this clone. The chain recombines TRBV9 with TRBJ1-3, with 7 bases identical to TRBD1. The CDR3 sequence is 18 residues long. V dropped 2 bases and J dropped 0; count of bases not matched to a gene: 11. The germline gives CDR1 SGDLS, CDR2 YYNGEE. CDR3 residues: CASSVAGNRGGSGNTIYF. The CDR3 coding sequence is TGTGCCAGCAGCGTGGCGGGAAACAGGGGCGGCTCTGGAAACACCATATATTTT. Filled out from reference TRBV9 and TRBJ1-3, the complete variable domain reads DSGVTQTPKHLITATGQRVTLRCSPRSGDLSVYWYQQSLDQGLQFLIQYYNGEERAKGNILERFSAQQFPDLHSELNLSSLELGDSALYFCASSVAGNRGGSGNTIYFGEGSWLTVV.

This chain uses TRBV25-1 with TRBJ2-2; unclear D gene. From germline, CDR1 is MGHDK and CDR2 SYGVNS. V was clipped by 3 bases and J by 3 bases, with 5 bases between them. This CDR3 region has 13 residues. This chain's CDR3 is CASSERDTGELFF. DNA for the CDR3: TGTGCCAGCAGTGAGAGAGACACCGGGGAGCTGTTTTTT.

This sequence joins TRBV18 and TRBJ2-1, with 7 bases that match TRBD1. Germline loops: CDR1 KGHSH, CDR2 LQKENI. V lost 3 bases and J lost 1; bases outside the gene matches: 6. The CDR3 length is 16 residues. CDR3 protein: CASSPTGKGSYNEQFF. CDR3 nucleotides: TGTGCCAGCTCACCGACAGGGAAAGGGTCCTACAATGAGCAGTTCTTC.

This clone was seen just once. The rearrangement links TRBV3-1 (or the pseudogene TRBV3-2) to TRBJ1-5; no reliable D call. Germline V gene lookup returns CDR1 LGHDT and CDR2 YNNKEL (reference sequence). V was cut by 4 bases and J by 0 bases, with 7 bases left in between. This CDR3 spans 14 amino acids. This chain's CDR3 is CASSPDYSNQPQHF. CDR3 sequence (DNA): TGTGCCAGCAGCCCGGACTATAGCAATCAGCCCCAGCATTTT.

This clone has a single count. The chain has TRBV2 and TRBJ2-5; the D gene is possibly TRBD1 (5 bases). The CDR3 is 13 residues long. CDR1 is SNHLY and CDR2 is FYNNEI in the germline V gene. The V end was cut by 4 bases, the J end by 3 bases, with 9 bases between. The CDR3 region is CASSVLREETQYF. CDR3 nucleotide sequence: TGTGCCAGCAGTGTGCTCAGGGAAGAGACCCAGTACTTC.

The V call is TRBV29-1, the J call TRBJ2-5; D not resolved. V lost 6 bases and J 5 bases, leaving 10 bases between the germline ends. Germline V gives CDR1 SQVTM, CDR2 ANQGSEA. This CDR3 comprises 11 residues. DNA of the CDR3: TGCAGCGTACGAGAAGCGGAGACCCAGTACTTC. Translated: CSVREAETQYF.

The V gene is TRBV11-2, the J gene TRBJ1-5; no clear D gene. Germline V gene lookup returns CDR1 SGHAT and CDR2 FQNNGV. The CDR3 consists of 14 residues. With 5 bases removed from V and 6 bases from J, the gap between germline ends came to 14 bases. The CDR3 loop reads CASSINAGGQPQHF. The DNA of the CDR3 is TGTGCCAGCAGCATTAATGCGGGCGGTCAGCCCCAGCATTTT.

This clone was picked up a small number of times. The chain has TRBV30 and TRBJ1-2, with D hard to call. Germline CDR1 and CDR2: GTSNPN and SVGIG (reference sequence). Trimming pared 4 bases from V and 5 bases from J, leaving 8 bases between. This CDR3 has 11 residues. The CDR3 nucleotides read TGTGCCTGGACCGAGGTGTATGGCTACACCTTC. Translated: CAWTEVYGYTF.

The chain couples TRBV2 to TRBJ1-5, with D possibly being TRBD1 (5 bases). V shed 5 bases and J shed 6 bases, with 17 bases lying between them. This CDR3 contains 15 residues. CDR1 is SNHLY, CDR2 FYNNEI, per germline. The CDR3 is CASSWGLSDRQPQHF. Here the CDR3 DNA reads TGTGCCAGCAGTTGGGGACTGAGTGACCGTCAGCCCCAGCATTTT.

The chain combines TRBV3-1 (or the pseudogene TRBV3-2) with TRBJ2-7, with TRBD1 matching 10 bases. The germline gives CDR1 LGHDT, CDR2 YNNKEL (reference sequence). The V gene end was trimmed by 5 bases and the J gene end by 3 bases; junction bases not matched to a gene: 4. This CDR3 is built from 14 residues. This CDR3 is CASSSRTGGYEQYF. The CDR3, as DNA: TGTGCCAGCAGCTCTCGGACAGGGGGCTACGAGCAGTACTTC.

The chain has TRBV18 and TRBJ1-5, with D maybe TRBD1 (5 bases). This CDR3 has 15 amino acids. Germline V gene sequence: CDR1 KGHSH, CDR2 LQKENI. Trimming left V 4 bases short and J 6 bases short, with 16 bases between. The CDR3 DNA follows: TGTGCCAGCTCACAGGGGATCAAGGGGCCTCAGCCCCAGCATTTT. Protein: CASSQGIKGPQPQHF. Full variable domain (rest looked up from reference TRBV18 and TRBJ1-5): NAGVMQNPRHLVRRRGQEARLRCSPMKGHSHVYWYRQLPEEGLKFMVYLQKENIIDESGMPKERFSAEFPKEGPSILRIQQVVRGDSAAYFCASSQGIKGPQPQHFGDGTRLSIL.

CDR3 residues: CASSSTTGTGGNEQFF. CDR3 sequence (DNA): TGTGCCAGCAGCTCTACAACCGGGACAGGGGGCAATGAGCAGTTCTTC. V gene TRBV9 combines with J gene TRBJ2-1, with 11 bases aligning to TRBD1. With 4 bases clipped from V and 6 bases from J, the junction kept 9 bases outside the gene matches. There are 16 residues in the CDR3. The germline V gene encodes CDR1 SGDLS and CDR2 YYNGEE.

The rearrangement links TRBV4-2 to TRBJ1-2; 7 bases fit TRBD1. CDR3 length equals 15 residues. V shed 1 base, J shed 6 bases, and the junction held 8 bases outside the gene matches. Germline CDR1 is LGHNA and CDR2 is YNFKEQ. CDR3 bases: TGTGCCAGCAGCCAAGGCGACAGGGCAATTAATGGCTACACCTTC. It yields the protein CASSQGDRAINGYTF.

The rearrangement links TRBV19 to TRBJ1-5; a possible D gene is TRBD1 (5 bases). The CDR3 is made up of 16 amino acids. The germline V gene encodes CDR1 LNHDA and CDR2 SQIVND (reference sequence). Trimming cost V 9 bases and J 5 bases, with 23 bases left between them. DNA of the CDR3: TGTGCCAGCCACCTTCACGGGGGGTTAAACGATCAGCCCCAGCATTTT. Its translation is CASHLHGGLNDQPQHF.

The chain uses TRBV5-1 and TRBJ2-5; D might be TRBD1 (5 bases). Germline-derived CDR1 and CDR2 are SGHRS and YFSETQ. V was clipped by 4 bases and J by 5 bases, with 6 bases between them. The CDR3 has 11 amino acids. The CDR3 loop is CASSPGETQYF. The DNA for the CDR3 is TGCGCCAGCAGCCCAGGGGAGACCCAGTACTTC.

The chain has TRBV9 and TRBJ2-5; TRBD2 matches 9 bases. V was pared by 4 bases and J by 5 bases, with 12 bases of the junction left unmatched. The CDR3 has 16 residues. Germline loops: CDR1 SGDLS, CDR2 YYNGEE. The CDR3 coding sequence is TGTGCCAGCAGCCCCGCCCCTCGTAGCGGGAGTGAGACCCAGTACTTC. Encoded protein: CASSPAPRSGSETQYF.

Only one count was recorded for this clone. The J gene is TRBJ2-2, the V gene TRBV11-2; 11 bases agree with TRBD1. CDR1 and CDR2 from the germline V gene are SGHAT and FQNNGV. Trimming removed 6 bases from V and 7 bases from J; junction bases left unmatched: 7. The CDR3 is 15 residues long. The CDR3 nucleotides are TGTGCCAGCAGAGCCGGGACAGGGGGGATCGGGGAGCTGTTTTTT. Residues: CASRAGTGGIGELFF.

The J gene is TRBJ1-5, the V gene TRBV24-1, with D possibly being TRBD1 (6 bases). This CDR3 region has 17 residues. The germline V gene encodes CDR1 KGHDR and CDR2 SFDVKD. Trimming stripped 4 bases from V and 6 bases from J, with 21 bases between. The CDR3 sequence is CATSDHGAAEGGQPQHF. DNA of the CDR3: TGTGCCACCAGTGACCATGGTGCCGCGGAGGGGGGTCAGCCCCAGCATTTT.

The V gene is TRBV30, the J gene TRBJ1-1, with 7 nucleotides matching TRBD1. V lost 8 bases and J lost 4; bases outside the gene matches: 7. The CDR3 length is 12 residues. Germline V gene data show CDR1 as GTSNPN and CDR2 as SVGIG (reference sequence). CDR3 sequence reads: CARTRDSTEAFF. The CDR3, as DNA: TGTGCCCGCACCCGGGACAGCACTGAAGCTTTCTTT.

This clone has more than one count but fewer than ten. The rearrangement uses TRBV6-5 and TRBJ2-7; 7 bases fit TRBD1. CDR3 length equals 12 residues. V was pared by 6 bases and J by 5 bases, with 4 bases of the junction left unmatched. The V gene's germline CDR1 is MNHEY and CDR2 SVGAGI. In DNA form, the CDR3 reads TGTGCCAGCAGCGGAACAGGGGACGAGCAGTACTTC. Its protein is CASSGTGDEQYF.

The rearrangement joins TRBV7-3 to TRBJ2-7; D is undetermined. The germline gives CDR1 SGHTA, CDR2 FQGTGA. V lost 5 bases and J 5 bases, leaving 13 bases between the germline ends. There are 13 residues in the CDR3. CDR3 sequence: CASSTNPGDEQYF. CDR3 nucleotides: TGTGCCAGCAGCACCAACCCTGGGGACGAGCAGTACTTC.

The rearrangement joins TRBV28 to TRBJ2-1; TRBD2 is a possible D gene (6 bases). The CDR3 is made up of 16 amino acids. V lost 5 bases and J lost 2, with 16 bases in between. The germline V gene has CDR1 MDHEN and CDR2 SYDVKM. The CDR3, as DNA: TGTGCCAGCAGTATTAGCGGCACAACCCCCTACAATGAGCAGTTCTTC. Encoded protein: CASSISGTTPYNEQFF.

CDR3 sequence reads: CASSPNRGSGTGELFF. CDR3 nucleotides: TGTGCCAGCAGTCCCAACCGCGGGAGTGGTACCGGGGAGCTGTTTTTT. The rearrangement uses TRBV27 and TRBJ2-2, with 7 positions matching TRBD2. V was pared by 5 bases and J by 5 bases, with 11 bases of the junction left unmatched. The germline CDR1 and CDR2 sequences are MNHEY and SMNVEV (reference sequence). CDR3 length equals 16 residues.

The chain links TRBV3-1 (or the pseudogene TRBV3-2) to TRBJ2-5; D is undetermined. Germline loops: CDR1 LGHDT, CDR2 YNNKEL (reference sequence). The CDR3 consists of 15 residues. Trimming cost V 1 base and J 5 bases, with 14 bases left between them. The CDR3 sequence: CASSQGPTTRETQYF. The DNA for the CDR3 is TGTGCCAGCAGCCAAGGTCCGACAACCCGGGAGACCCAGTACTTC.

The V and J genes are TRBV7-9 and TRBJ1-5, with D perhaps matching TRBD1 (6 bases). There are 12 residues in the CDR3. Trimming shortened V by 4 bases and J by 11 bases, and 12 bases separated the two germline ends. In germline, CDR1 is SEHNR, CDR2 FQNEAQ (reference sequence). CDR3 loop: CASSSQQGSQHF. The CDR3, as DNA: TGTGCCAGCAGCTCGCAACAGGGATCCCAGCATTTT. Using reference TRBV7-9 and TRBJ1-5 for the parts outside the CDR3, the full variable domain is DTGVSQNPRHKITKRGQNVTFRCDPISEHNRLYWYRQTLGQGPEFLTYFQNEAQLEKSRLLSDRFSAERPKGSFSTLEIQRTEQGDSAMYLCASSSQQGSQHFGDGTRLSIL.

The chain recombines TRBV10-3 with TRBJ1-1, with D possibly TRBD1 on 6 matching bases. Trimming removed 2 bases from V and 0 bases from J, with 7 bases in between. This CDR3 comprises 14 residues. CDR1 ENHRY and CDR2 SYGVKD come from the germline V gene. CDR3 nucleotides: TGTGCCATCAGTGAGGGACAGCTGAACACTGAAGCTTTCTTT. Protein product: CAISEGQLNTEAFF.

The J gene is TRBJ2-1, the V gene TRBV7-6; D unresolved. Trimming cost V 0 bases and J 15 bases, with 18 bases left between them. The CDR3 totals 14 residues. Germline values: CDR1 SGHVS, CDR2 FNYEAQ. CDR3 in DNA: TGTGCCAGCAGCTTAGCAATGGAAGGGATTGGTGTGTTCTTC. Protein product: CASSLAMEGIGVFF.

This chain connects TRBV9 to TRBJ1-3; a weak D match, TRBD1 (5 bases). V was cut by 0 bases and J by 0 bases, with 7 bases left in between. Germline-derived CDR1 and CDR2 are SGDLS and YYNGEE. This CDR3 comprises 15 residues. Written as DNA, the CDR3 is TGTGCCAGCAGCGTAGCAGGGCTCTCTGGAAACACCATATATTTT. This translates into CASSVAGLSGNTIYF.

The genes are TRBV7-9 and TRBJ2-7; no firm D call. CDR1 is SEHNR and CDR2 is FQNEAQ in the germline V gene (reference sequence). The CDR3 extends over 13 amino acids. V was shortened by 5 bases and J by 3 bases, with 11 bases between the two germline ends. The CDR3 nucleotides read TGTGCCAGCAGCGTCGGTACGTACTACGAGCAGTACTTC. Translation gives CASSVGTYYEQYF.

The sample holds a few counts of this clone. This chain joins TRBV6-6 and TRBJ2-3; weak D call: TRBD1 (6 bases). This CDR3 is built from 15 residues. The germline V and J ends were trimmed by 0 bases and 1 base, with 8 bases remaining between them. Per germline, CDR1 MNHNY and CDR2 SVGAGI (reference sequence). The DNA of the CDR3 is TGTGCCAGCAGTTACTCCGGGACACGCACAGATACGCAGTATTTT. Translating it yields CASSYSGTRTDTQYF.

This clone was found once. The rearrangement uses TRBV5-1 and TRBJ1-1, with 10 bases that match TRBD1. This CDR3 is built from 16 residues. CDR1 and CDR2 from the germline V gene are SGHRS and YFSETQ. V was pared by 3 bases and J by 3 bases, with 8 bases of the junction left unmatched. The CDR3 here is CASSSSGQGDYTEAFF. CDR3 DNA sequence: TGCGCCAGCAGCTCCTCCGGACAGGGGGACTACACTGAAGCTTTCTTT.

The rearrangement joins TRBV29-1 to TRBJ1-3; no definite D call. The CDR3 length is 12 residues. V was shortened by 5 bases and J by 3 bases, with 8 bases between the two germline ends. In germline, CDR1 is SQVTM, CDR2 ANQGSEA. CDR3: CSVHADGNTIYF. Here the CDR3 DNA reads TGCAGCGTTCACGCGGATGGAAACACCATATATTTT.